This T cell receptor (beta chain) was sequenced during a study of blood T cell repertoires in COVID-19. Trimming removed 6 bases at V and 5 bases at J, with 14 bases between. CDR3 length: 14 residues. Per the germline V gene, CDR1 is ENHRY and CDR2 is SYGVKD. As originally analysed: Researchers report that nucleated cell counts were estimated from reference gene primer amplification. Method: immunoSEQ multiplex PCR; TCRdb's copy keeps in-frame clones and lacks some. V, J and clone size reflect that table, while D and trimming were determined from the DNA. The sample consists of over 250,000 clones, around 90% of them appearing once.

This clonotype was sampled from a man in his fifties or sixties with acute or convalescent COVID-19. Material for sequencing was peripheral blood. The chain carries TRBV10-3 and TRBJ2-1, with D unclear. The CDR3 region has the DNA TGTGCCATCAGGAACCGTCTGTCGGACAATGAGCAGTTCTTC. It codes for CAIRNRLSDNEQFF.